This T cell receptor (beta chain) was captured by sequencing in a study of PD-1 blockade in mismatch repair-deficient tumors. Mismatch repair deficiency was confirmed in all patients, by PCR or immunohistochemistry. The protocol was immunoSEQ multiplex PCR, while the TCRdb copy is restricted to in-frame clones and leaves out a portion. The sample yields around 50,000 clones, 77% seen once. Study findings and constraints: Rapid post-treatment expansion, then contraction, generally preceding radiologic response, marked tumor-resident clones.

The CDR3 runs to 16 residues. V lost 4 bases and J 0 bases, leaving 14 bases between the germline ends. Looked up from germline, CDR1 is LGHNA and CDR2 is YNFKEQ. Worth noting for this clone: Its cognate antigen is unknown.

The sequence came from an adult with mismatch repair-deficient cancer. This specimen was PBMCs, taken before pembrolizumab treatment. The rearrangement uses TRBV4-2 and TRBJ2-3; D is unresolved. The CDR3 DNA follows: TGTGCCAGCAGCCCAGGACCCCACAAAAGCACAGATACGCAGTATTTT. Its translation: CASSPGPHKSTDTQYF.